This T cell receptor beta chain was observed in a study of shared T cell receptors in the human thymus (dated by TCRdb to about 2021). Describing the broader study: The study investigated the way shared, self-reactive T-cell receptor alpha chains are produced in the human thymus.

This clone has a single count. The target of this receptor is not known. Base qualities are not at hand, and no much larger clone is one base apart. Libraries were constructed by the immunoSEQ multiplex PCR assay. TCRdb took over this immuneACCESS table, retaining in-frame rearrangements with V and J assigned. Such tables are incomplete; in checked studies, under half of the missing clones stem from an unresolved V gene, and the remainder is unexplained. The sample table shows 450,000 to 650,000 clones, and around 78% are seen once. The ten most abundant clones make up 0.01% to 0.015% of the sample. The CDR3, from cysteine to phenylalanine, totals 18 residues. The read is trimmed to its CDR3 DNA, 54 bases read in frame from base 1. The V and J ends are trimmed by 8 bases and 9 bases, leaving 33 bases between them. These data also formed part of another study, on human thymus T cells. As described in the second report: Donors were immunologically healthy infants undergoing open corrective cardiac surgery for congenital heart defects in Finland. Thymus tissue was collected as surgical resects that were removed during corrective cardiac surgery. Biased V and J gene segment usage appeared to be present in both thymic and peripheral blood repertoires. The related research reported highly overlapping thymic TCR repertoires among unrelated individuals. The study used under ten infant thymus samples plus four related peripheral blood samples to characterize TCR alpha and beta repertoires. The infant donors were roughly 7 to 244 days old, and the cohort included about 6 males and a couple of females. Thymocytes were freed from the tissue by mechanical means and kept at -70 degrees C as pellets of roughly 9.5-31 million cells. A QIAsymphony instrument was used to extract genomic DNA from the frozen cell pellets. TCRB and TCRAD loci were amplified from a standardized quantity of quality-controlled genomic DNA using the immunoSEQ multiplex PCR assay. Amplicons spanned the V(D)J region at a length sufficient to cover the CDR3 and identify V and J genes. The amplicons were sequenced on an Illumina platform via the commercial immunoSEQ service. Primer bias and sequencing errors were corrected using previously described methods, and TCRAD and TCRB definitions followed the IMGT database. Analysis of the repertoires was done with immunoSEQ Analyzer 3.0 and VDJTools and included basic statistics, V/J segment usage, diversity estimates, rarefaction and pairwise overlap. To estimate diversity, the Chao1, ChaoE, Efron-Thisted, Shannon and inverse Simpson indices were applied, and diversity was also estimated on datasets down-sampled to the smallest sample. Repertoire overlap used strict matching of CDR3 nucleotide sequence, V gene and J gene, with Jaccard-based multidimensional scaling clustering. On average, thymus samples gave 800,000 or so unique TCRB clonotypes, whereas blood samples gave some 84,000.

This clonotype was obtained from a boy younger than two with a congenital heart defect. Donor details come from another sample of the same person, matched by shared clones. Recombination joined TRBV23-1 with TRBJ2-3, and TRBD1 may be the D gene, going by 7 matching bases. TRBV23-1 is marked as an open reading frame, function uncertain. The sample taken for sequencing was thymocytes. The base sequence is TGCGCCAGCCCGCCTAGCAGGGGGACGCTTCTAGCGTGGGGGACGCAGTATTTT. It is translated as CASPPSRGTLLAWGTQYF.